Detailed here is one TCR beta chain. Its matching antigen is unknown. Isolated per sample were at least 6 million PBMCs. The second PCR ran about 6 to 12 cycles with a sample-barcoded 5' primer and J-beta primers. TCRdb analysed the 5' RACE reads with MiXCR anew, one entry per CDR3 protein. The table has more than 600,000 distinct CDR3 sequences, just under 25% seen once. These data come from a study of blood T cells in healthy people across ages. General study points: Observed TCR beta diversity per million T cells went down as age went up. This fall followed a roughly linear course with age.

CDR1 is SGHRS, CDR2 YFSETQ, per germline. This CDR3 is built from 16 residues. A further study also used this sample, focusing on T cells of mothers and their children. That study adds: A few healthy Caucasian mothers, along with their six children, served as the donors.

This sequence was found in a boy aged 5-17 years in good health. The chain couples TRBV5-1 to TRBJ2-5, with 8 bases aligning to TRBD1. The J call is uncertain, as TRBJ2-1 better fits the DNA end. Sequenced sample: blood. The CDR3 is CASSLEQGEVGNEQFF. Written as DNA, the CDR3 is TGCGCCAGCAGCTTGGAACAGGGGGAGGTGGGCAATGAGCAGTTCTTC.